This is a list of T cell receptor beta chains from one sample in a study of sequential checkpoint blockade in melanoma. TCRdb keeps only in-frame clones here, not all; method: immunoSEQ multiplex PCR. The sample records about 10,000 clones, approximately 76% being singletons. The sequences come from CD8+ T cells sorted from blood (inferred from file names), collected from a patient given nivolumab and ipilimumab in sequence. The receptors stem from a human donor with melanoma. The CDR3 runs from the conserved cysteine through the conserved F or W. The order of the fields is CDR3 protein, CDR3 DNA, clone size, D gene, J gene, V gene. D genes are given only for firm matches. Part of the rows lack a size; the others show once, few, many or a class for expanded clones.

CDR3: CASSQNIPFEGRVFEQYF; DNA: TGCGCCAGCAGCCAAAATATCCCCTTTGAGGGCAGAGTTTTCGAGCAGTACTTC; size: NA; D: NA; J: TRBJ2-7; V: TRBV4-3
CDR3: CASSLGGSPEQYF; DNA: TGTGCCAGCAGCCTGGGTGGGAGCCCCGAGCAGTACTTC; size: NA; D: NA; J: TRBJ2-7; V: TRBV7-6
CDR3: CASSSRTGTGSYEQYF; DNA: TGTGCCAGCAGCTCCAGAACCGGGACAGGCTCCTACGAGCAGTACTTC; size: NA; D: TRBD1; J: TRBJ2-7; V: TRBV11-2
CDR3: CAATGTSSYEQYF; DNA: TGTGCCGCCACCGGGACTTCCTCCTACGAGCAGTACTTC; size: NA; D: NA; J: TRBJ2-7; V: TRBV28
CDR3: CASSYMDREQAFF; DNA: TGTGCCAGCAGCTACATGGACAGGGAGCAAGCTTTCTTT; size: few; D: TRBD1; J: TRBJ1-1; V: TRBV7-9
CDR3: CASSRKRTLGEQYF; DNA: TGTGCCAGCAGCCGAAAACGGACTCTTGGAGAGCAGTACTTC; size: once; D: NA; J: TRBJ2-7; V: TRBV28
CDR3: CASSLAPGISNQPQHF; DNA: TGTGCCAGCAGCTTAGCGCCAGGGATTAGCAATCAGCCCCAGCATTTT; size: NA; D: NA; J: TRBJ1-5; V: TRBV7-6
CDR3: CASSLSVAGGPNTEAFF; DNA: TGTGCCAGCAGCTTATCCGTGGCAGGGGGGCCGAACACTGAAGCTTTCTTT; size: NA; D: TRBD1; J: TRBJ1-1; V: TRBV7-6
CDR3: CASSPRLAPYEQYF; DNA: TGTGCCAGCAGCCCCCGGTTAGCGCCCTACGAGCAGTACTTC; size: NA; D: NA; J: TRBJ2-7; V: TRBV5-8
CDR3: CASSQTLGLRDREYGYTF; DNA: TGCGCCAGCAGCCAAACTTTAGGACTCCGGGACAGGGAATATGGCTACACCTTC; size: NA; D: TRBD1; J: TRBJ1-2; V: TRBV4-3
CDR3: CASSQVGQGILSYEQYF; DNA: TGCGCCAGCAGCCAAGTTGGACAGGGGATTCTTTCATACGAGCAGTACTTC; size: few; D: TRBD1; J: TRBJ2-7; V: TRBV4-3
CDR3: CASSSDRNLGYGYTF; DNA: TGTGCCAGCAGCTCCGACAGGAACCTAGGCTATGGCTACACCTTC; size: NA; D: NA; J: TRBJ1-2; V: TRBV7-2
CDR3: CASSPVGRRTSGANVLTF; DNA: TGTGCCAGCAGCCCGGTGGGGAGACGAACGTCTGGGGCCAACGTCCTGACTTTC; size: NA; D: NA; J: TRBJ2-6; V: TRBV7-3
CDR3: CASSPDGFEAFF; DNA: TGTGCCAGCAGTCCAGACGGGTTCGAAGCTTTCTTT; size: NA; D: NA; J: TRBJ1-1; V: TRBV27
CDR3: CASSQGRGTDYGYTF; DNA: TGCGCCAGCAGCCAAGGGCGCGGGACAGACTATGGCTACACCTTC; size: few; D: TRBD1; J: TRBJ1-2; V: TRBV4-3
CDR3: CASSPGDSYEQYF; DNA: TGTGCCAGCTCACCAGGGGACAGCTACGAGCAGTACTTC; size: few; D: TRBD1; J: TRBJ2-7; V: TRBV18
CDR3: CASSFGAGGRYEQYF; DNA: TGTGCCAGCAGTTTCGGGGCAGGGGGCCGCTACGAGCAGTACTTC; size: NA; D: TRBD1; J: TRBJ2-7; V: TRBV28
CDR3: CASTAGVGTEAFF; DNA: TGTGCCAGCACTGCAGGGGTGGGAACTGAAGCTTTCTTT; size: NA; D: NA; J: TRBJ1-1; V: TRBV2
CDR3: CASSQDRLAAGANVLTF; DNA: TGCGCCAGCAGCCAAGACAGACTAGCGGCTGGGGCCAACGTCCTGACTTTC; size: NA; D: TRBD2; J: TRBJ2-6; V: TRBV4-3
CDR3: CASSLGAGGEYF; DNA: TGTGCCAGCAGCTTGGGAGCAGGGGGCGAGTACTTC; size: once; D: TRBD1; J: TRBJ2-7; V: TRBV5-4
CDR3: CASSELLVGEANEKLFF; DNA: TGTGCCAGCAGTGAACTATTAGTAGGGGAGGCTAATGAAAAACTGTTTTTT; size: NA; D: NA; J: TRBJ1-4; V: TRBV6-1
CDR3: CASSLGTVANEKLFF; DNA: TGTGCCAGCAGCTTGGGAACAGTCGCTAATGAAAAACTGTTTTTT; size: NA; D: NA; J: TRBJ1-4; V: TRBV5-5
CDR3: CASSQDTSYEQYF; DNA: TGCGCCAGCAGCCAAGATACAAGCTACGAGCAGTACTTC; size: NA; D: NA; J: TRBJ2-7; V: TRBV4-3
CDR3: CATAGQGAYEQYF; DNA: TGTGCCACCGCTGGACAGGGGGCTTACGAGCAGTACTTC; size: NA; D: TRBD1; J: TRBJ2-7; V: TRBV7-2
CDR3: CASSLGSGLLVEQYF; DNA: TGTGCCAGTAGTCTGGGCTCCGGACTACTGGTCGAGCAGTACTTC; size: few; D: NA; J: TRBJ2-7; V: TRBV19
CDR3: CASSQDLGGLDTEAFF; DNA: TGTGCCAGCAGCCAAGATTTAGGGGGTTTGGACACTGAAGCTTTCTTT; size: NA; D: NA; J: TRBJ1-1; V: TRBV4-2
CDR3: CASSESRQGRNEKLFF; DNA: TGTGCCAGCAGTGAATCTAGACAGGGGAGAAATGAAAAACTGTTTTTT; size: NA; D: TRBD1; J: TRBJ1-4; V: TRBV25-1
CDR3: CASSVEGITNYGYTF; DNA: TGTGCCAGCAGCGTAGAGGGGATAACTAACTATGGCTACACCTTC; size: NA; D: NA; J: TRBJ1-2; V: TRBV9
CDR3: CASSSLRGTNNEKLFF; DNA: TGTGCCAGCAGCTCCCTCAGGGGGACAAATAATGAAAAACTGTTTTTT; size: once; D: TRBD1; J: TRBJ1-4; V: TRBV7-9
CDR3: CASSRHIPGKTYGYTF; DNA: TGTGCCAGCTCTCGTCACATACCAGGAAAGACCTATGGCTACACCTTC; size: NA; D: NA; J: TRBJ1-2; V: TRBV5-4
CDR3: CASSEWHSSGNTIYF; DNA: TGTGCCAGCAGTGAATGGCATTCCTCTGGAAACACCATATATTTT; size: NA; D: NA; J: TRBJ1-3; V: TRBV2
CDR3: CSDVDRAGYGEAFF; DNA: TGCAGCGACGTCGACAGGGCGGGATACGGTGAAGCTTTCTTT; size: NA; D: TRBD1; J: TRBJ1-1; V: TRBV29-1
CDR3: CAIYGLAQDGEQYF; DNA: TGTGCCATCTATGGACTAGCGCAGGACGGCGAGCAGTACTTC; size: few; D: TRBD2; J: TRBJ2-7; V: TRBV6-6
CDR3: CASSLSRTGGEQYF; DNA: TGTGCCAGCAGTTTATCGAGGACAGGCGGGGAGCAGTACTTC; size: NA; D: TRBD1; J: TRBJ2-7; V: TRBV27
CDR3: CASSVAQGYNEQFF; DNA: TGTGCCAGCAGCGTAGCACAGGGCTACAATGAGCAGTTCTTC; size: once; D: NA; J: TRBJ2-1; V: TRBV9
CDR3: CASSLRWSYEQYF; DNA: TGTGCCAGCAGTCTCCGGTGGTCCTACGAGCAGTACTTC; size: NA; D: NA; J: TRBJ2-7; V: TRBV27
CDR3: CASSQERGRYEKLFF; DNA: TGCGCCAGCAGCCAGGAAAGGGGGCGCTATGAAAAACTGTTTTTT; size: NA; D: TRBD1; J: TRBJ1-4; V: TRBV4-1
CDR3: CASSNRYSNQPQHF; DNA: TGTGCCAGCAGCAACAGGTATAGCAATCAGCCCCAGCATTTT; size: NA; D: NA; J: TRBJ1-5; V: TRBV6-5
CDR3: CASSYGGRRGGYTF; DNA: TGTGCCAGCAGTTACGGGGGCAGGCGTGGGGGCTACACCTTC; size: NA; D: NA; J: TRBJ1-2; V: TRBV6-5
CDR3: CASSRGTDTYEQYF; DNA: TGTGCCAGTAGTAGAGGGACAGATACCTACGAGCAGTACTTC; size: NA; D: TRBD1; J: TRBJ2-7; V: TRBV19
CDR3: CASSRASGMAEAFF; DNA: TGTGCCAGCAGTCGAGCCTCCGGGATGGCTGAAGCTTTCTTT; size: NA; D: NA; J: TRBJ1-1; V: TRBV6-5
CDR3: CASSSGTGNQPQHF; DNA: TGTGCCAGTAGCTCTGGGACAGGGAATCAGCCCCAGCATTTT; size: NA; D: TRBD1; J: TRBJ1-5; V: TRBV19
CDR3: CASSLGDYSNQPQHF; DNA: TGTGCCAGCAGCCTGGGGGACTATAGCAATCAGCCCCAGCATTTT; size: NA; D: NA; J: TRBJ1-5; V: TRBV7-9
CDR3: CAISEGAWGEYSNQPQHF; DNA: TGTGCCATCAGTGAGGGAGCATGGGGAGAATATAGCAATCAGCCCCAGCATTTT; size: once; D: NA; J: TRBJ1-5; V: TRBV10-3
CDR3: CASSIIPLGGSTNEKLFF; DNA: TGTGCCAGCAGTATCATCCCCCTCGGAGGCTCAACTAATGAAAAACTGTTTTTT; size: NA; D: NA; J: TRBJ1-4; V: TRBV28
CDR3: CASSLEQSSYNEQFF; DNA: TGTGCCAGCAGCTTAGAACAGAGCTCCTACAATGAGCAGTTCTTC; size: NA; D: NA; J: TRBJ2-1; V: TRBV11-1
CDR3: CASSYATGTYYEQYF; DNA: TGTGCCAGCAGTTACGCGACAGGGACCTACTACGAGCAGTACTTC; size: once; D: TRBD1; J: TRBJ2-7; V: TRBV6-5
CDR3: CASSQDRNTEAFF; DNA: TGTGCCAGCAGCCAAGATAGGAACACTGAAGCTTTCTTT; size: NA; D: NA; J: TRBJ1-1; V: TRBV14
CDR3: CASSSSIQGIHEQYF; DNA: TGTGCCAGCAGCTCCTCCATACAGGGTATCCACGAGCAGTACTTC; size: NA; D: NA; J: TRBJ2-7; V: TRBV11-2
CDR3: CASSKGQGADGANVLTF; DNA: TGTGCCAGCAGCAAGGGACAGGGGGCTGACGGGGCCAACGTCCTGACTTTC; size: few; D: NA; J: TRBJ2-6; V: TRBV21-1
CDR3: CASSDRENTEAFF; DNA: TGTGCCAGCAGCGACAGGGAGAACACTGAAGCTTTCTTT; size: NA; D: NA; J: TRBJ1-1; V: TRBV9
CDR3: CSVEDRGGYTF; DNA: TGCAGCGTTGAAGATCGCGGTGGCTACACCTTC; size: NA; D: NA; J: TRBJ1-2; V: TRBV29-1
CDR3: CASSQIGEEAYEQYF; DNA: TGTGCCAGCAGCCAAATAGGGGAGGAGGCCTACGAGCAGTACTTC; size: NA; D: NA; J: TRBJ2-7; V: TRBV7-6
CDR3: CASSLTRGYEQYF; DNA: TGTGCCAGCAGCTTGACGAGAGGTTACGAGCAGTACTTC; size: NA; D: NA; J: TRBJ2-7; V: TRBV5-8